This T cell receptor beta chain was retrieved from a study of T-cell reconstitution after alpha-beta-depleted transplantation in children. The CDR3 has 16 amino acids. V was clipped by 4 bases and J by 5 bases; unmatched bases: 8. Germline CDR1 MDHEN, CDR2 SYDVKM. Using unique molecular identifiers, the investigators prepared the TCRbeta library. TCRdb re-called the PCR reads through MiXCR, storing one row per CDR3 protein. The sample lists hundreds of thousands of distinct CDR3 sequences, about 15% occurring once. The sequencing used PBMCs from the stem cell graft donor, collected from the stem cell graft. The receptor was derived from a human donor who donated a stem cell graft to a child with acute myeloid leukemia. V and J are TRBV28 and TRBJ1-4; 9 nucleotides line up with TRBD1. For the CDR3, the DNA is TGTGCCAGCAGTTCTACCGGGACAGGGAGAAATGAAAAACTGTTTTTT. It encodes CASSSTGTGRNEKLFF.